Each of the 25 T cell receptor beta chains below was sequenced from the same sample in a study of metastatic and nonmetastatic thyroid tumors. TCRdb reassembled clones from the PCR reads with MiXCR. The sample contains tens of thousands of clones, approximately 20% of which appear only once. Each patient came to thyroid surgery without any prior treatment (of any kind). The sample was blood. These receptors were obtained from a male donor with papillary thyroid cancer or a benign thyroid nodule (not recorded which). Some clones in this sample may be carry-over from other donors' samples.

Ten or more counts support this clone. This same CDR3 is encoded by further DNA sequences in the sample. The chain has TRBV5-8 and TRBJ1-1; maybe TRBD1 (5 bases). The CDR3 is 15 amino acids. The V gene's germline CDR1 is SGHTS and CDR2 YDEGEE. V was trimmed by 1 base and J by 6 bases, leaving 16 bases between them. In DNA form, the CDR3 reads TGTGCCAGCAGCTTGTACGTCGGGGGGAGGCCTGAAGCTTTCTTT. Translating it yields CASSLYVGGRPEAFF.

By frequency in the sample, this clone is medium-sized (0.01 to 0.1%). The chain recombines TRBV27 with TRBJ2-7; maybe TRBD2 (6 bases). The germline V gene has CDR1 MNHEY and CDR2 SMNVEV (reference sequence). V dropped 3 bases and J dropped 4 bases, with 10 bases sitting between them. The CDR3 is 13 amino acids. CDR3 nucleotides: TGTGCCAGCAGTTTGACTAGAACGTACGAGCAGTACTTC. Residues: CASSLTRTYEQYF.

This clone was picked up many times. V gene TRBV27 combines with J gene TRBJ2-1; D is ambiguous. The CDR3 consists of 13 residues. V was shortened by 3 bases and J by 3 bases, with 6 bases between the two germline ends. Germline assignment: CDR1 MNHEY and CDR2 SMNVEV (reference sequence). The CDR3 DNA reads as TGTGCCAGCAGTTTTAGCAACTACAATGAGCAGTTCTTC. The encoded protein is CASSFSNYNEQFF.

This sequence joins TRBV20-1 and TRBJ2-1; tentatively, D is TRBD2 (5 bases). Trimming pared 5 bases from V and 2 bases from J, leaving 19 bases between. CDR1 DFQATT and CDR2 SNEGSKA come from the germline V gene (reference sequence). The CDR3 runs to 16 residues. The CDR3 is CSAPPLAGMTYNEQFF. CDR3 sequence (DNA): TGCAGTGCTCCTCCTCTAGCCGGTATGACCTACAATGAGCAGTTCTTC.

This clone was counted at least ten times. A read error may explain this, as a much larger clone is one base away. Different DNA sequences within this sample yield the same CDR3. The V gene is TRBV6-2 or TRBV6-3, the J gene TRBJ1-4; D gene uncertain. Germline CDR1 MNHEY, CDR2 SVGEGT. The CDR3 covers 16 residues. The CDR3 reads CASSYSTAATNEKLLF. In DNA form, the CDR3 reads TGTGCCAGCAGTTACTCGACTGCTGCAACTAATGAAAAACTGCTTTTT.

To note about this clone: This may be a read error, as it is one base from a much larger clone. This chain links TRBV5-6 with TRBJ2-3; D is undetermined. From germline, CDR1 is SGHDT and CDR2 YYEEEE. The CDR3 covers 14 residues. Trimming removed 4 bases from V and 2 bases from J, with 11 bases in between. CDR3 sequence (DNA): TGTGCCAGCAGCGCTGACGGCCTCACAGATACGCAGTATTTT. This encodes CASSADGLTDTQYF. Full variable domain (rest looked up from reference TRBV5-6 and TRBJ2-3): DAGVTQSPTHLIKTRGQQVTLRCSPKSGHDTVSWYQQALGQGPQFIFQYYEEEERQRGNFPDRFSGHQFPNYSSELNVNALLLGDSALYLCASSADGLTDTQYFGPGTRLTVL.

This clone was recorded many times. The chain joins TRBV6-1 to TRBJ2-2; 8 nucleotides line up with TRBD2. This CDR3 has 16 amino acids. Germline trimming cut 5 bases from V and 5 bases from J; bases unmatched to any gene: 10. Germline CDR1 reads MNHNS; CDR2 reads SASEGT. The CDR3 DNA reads TGTGCCAGCAGTTGGAGGACTAGCCGACCTACCGGGGAGCTGTTTTTT. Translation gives CASSWRTSRPTGELFF.

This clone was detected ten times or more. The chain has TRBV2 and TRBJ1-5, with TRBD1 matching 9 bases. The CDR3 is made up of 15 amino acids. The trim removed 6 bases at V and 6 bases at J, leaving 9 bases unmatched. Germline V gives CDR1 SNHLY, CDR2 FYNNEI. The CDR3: CASSPTGTGSQPQHF. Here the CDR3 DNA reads TGTGCCAGCAGCCCTACCGGGACAGGGAGTCAGCCCCAGCATTTT.

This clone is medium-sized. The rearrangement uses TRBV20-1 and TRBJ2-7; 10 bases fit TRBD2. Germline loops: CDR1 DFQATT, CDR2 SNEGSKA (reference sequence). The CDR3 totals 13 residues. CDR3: CSGTSVHSYEQYF. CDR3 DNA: TGCAGCGGGACTAGCGTCCACTCCTACGAGCAGTACTTC.

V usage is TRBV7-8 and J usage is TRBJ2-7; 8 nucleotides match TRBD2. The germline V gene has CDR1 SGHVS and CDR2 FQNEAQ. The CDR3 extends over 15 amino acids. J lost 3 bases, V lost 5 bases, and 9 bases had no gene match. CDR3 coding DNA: TGTGCCAGCAGCCCCGCCGGGGGGGGAATCTACGAGCAGTACTTC. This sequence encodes CASSPAGGGIYEQYF.

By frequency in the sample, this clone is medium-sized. This chain's CDR3 is CACDRSGANVLTF. The DNA for the CDR3 is TGTGCCTGCGACAGGTCTGGGGCCAACGTCCTGACTTTC. The chain recombines TRBV30 with TRBJ2-6; perhaps TRBD1 as D (6 bases). This CDR3 comprises 13 residues. The germline V gene has CDR1 GTSNPN and CDR2 SVGIG (reference sequence). The ends were cut back, 6 bases at V and 1 base at J, with 7 bases in the middle.

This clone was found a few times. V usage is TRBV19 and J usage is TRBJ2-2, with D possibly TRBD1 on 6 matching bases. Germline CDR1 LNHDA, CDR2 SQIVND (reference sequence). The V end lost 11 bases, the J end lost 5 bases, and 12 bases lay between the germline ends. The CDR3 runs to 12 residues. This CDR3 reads CAGRGWTGELFF. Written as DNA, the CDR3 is TGTGCCGGCAGGGGTTGGACCGGGGAGCTGTTTTTT.

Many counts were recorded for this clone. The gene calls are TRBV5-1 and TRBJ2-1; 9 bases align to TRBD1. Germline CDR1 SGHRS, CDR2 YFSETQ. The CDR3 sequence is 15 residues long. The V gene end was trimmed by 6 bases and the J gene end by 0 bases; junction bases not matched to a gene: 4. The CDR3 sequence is CASNRGQSSYNEQFF. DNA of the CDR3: TGCGCCAGCAACAGGGGGCAGAGCTCCTACAATGAGCAGTTCTTC. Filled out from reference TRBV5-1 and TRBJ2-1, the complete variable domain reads KAGVTQTPRYLIKTRGQQVTLSCSPISGHRSVSWYQQTPGQGLQFLFEYFSETQRNKGNFPGRFSGRQFSNSRSEMNVSTLELGDSALYLCASNRGQSSYNEQFFGPGTRLTVL.

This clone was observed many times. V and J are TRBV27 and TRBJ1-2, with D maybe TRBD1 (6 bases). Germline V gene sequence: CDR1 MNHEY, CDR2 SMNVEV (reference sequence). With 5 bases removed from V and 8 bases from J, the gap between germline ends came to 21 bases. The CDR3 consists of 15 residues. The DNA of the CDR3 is TGTGCCAGCAGTCCCTCCTCTTATACAGGGTCAGGCTACACCTTC. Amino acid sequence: CASSPSSYTGSGYTF.

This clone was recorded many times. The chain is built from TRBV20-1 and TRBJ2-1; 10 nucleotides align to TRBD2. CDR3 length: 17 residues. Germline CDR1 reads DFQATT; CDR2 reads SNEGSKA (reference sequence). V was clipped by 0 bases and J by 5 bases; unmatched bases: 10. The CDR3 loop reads CSARDGGKAGGHNEQFF. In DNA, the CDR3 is TGCAGTGCTAGAGACGGGGGCAAAGCGGGAGGGCACAATGAGCAGTTCTTC.

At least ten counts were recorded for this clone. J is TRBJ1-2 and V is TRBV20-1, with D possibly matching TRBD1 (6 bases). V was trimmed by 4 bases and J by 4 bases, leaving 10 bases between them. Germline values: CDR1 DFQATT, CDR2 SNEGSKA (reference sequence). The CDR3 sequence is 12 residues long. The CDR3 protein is CSAKQGPYGYTF. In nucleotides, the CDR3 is TGCAGTGCTAAACAGGGCCCCTATGGCTACACCTTC.

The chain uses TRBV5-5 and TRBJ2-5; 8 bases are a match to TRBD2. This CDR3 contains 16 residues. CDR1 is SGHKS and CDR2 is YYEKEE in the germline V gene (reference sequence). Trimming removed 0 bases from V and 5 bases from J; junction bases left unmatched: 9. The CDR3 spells CASSLGTSGHIETQYF. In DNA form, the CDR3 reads TGTGCCAGCAGCTTGGGTACTAGCGGACATATTGAGACCCAGTACTTC.

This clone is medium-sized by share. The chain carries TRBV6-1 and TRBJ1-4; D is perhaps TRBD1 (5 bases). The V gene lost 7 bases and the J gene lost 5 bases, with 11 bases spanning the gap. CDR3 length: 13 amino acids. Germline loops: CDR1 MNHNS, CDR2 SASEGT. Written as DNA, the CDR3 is TGTGCCAGCACGGGGCAGAGCAATGAAAAACTGTTTTTT. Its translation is CASTGQSNEKLFF.

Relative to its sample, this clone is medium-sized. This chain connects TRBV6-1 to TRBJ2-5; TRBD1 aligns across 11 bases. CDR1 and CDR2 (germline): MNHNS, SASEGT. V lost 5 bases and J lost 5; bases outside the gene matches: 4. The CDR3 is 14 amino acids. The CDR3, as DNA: TGTGCCAGCAGTTGGACAGGGGGCTTGGAGACCCAGTACTTC. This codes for CASSWTGGLETQYF.

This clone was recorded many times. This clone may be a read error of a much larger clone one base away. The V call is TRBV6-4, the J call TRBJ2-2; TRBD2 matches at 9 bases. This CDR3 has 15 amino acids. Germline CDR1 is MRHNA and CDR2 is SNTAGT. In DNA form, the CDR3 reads TGTGCCAGCCGTGACGGCGGGGGGGCCACCGGGGAGCTGTTTTTT. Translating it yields CASRDGGGATGELFF.

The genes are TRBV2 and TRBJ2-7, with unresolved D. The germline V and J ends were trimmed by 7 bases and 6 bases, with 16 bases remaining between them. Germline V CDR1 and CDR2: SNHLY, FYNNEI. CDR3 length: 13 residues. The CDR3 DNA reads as TGTGCCAGCATGACATTATCGTCATTCGAGCAGTACTTC. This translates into CASMTLSSFEQYF.

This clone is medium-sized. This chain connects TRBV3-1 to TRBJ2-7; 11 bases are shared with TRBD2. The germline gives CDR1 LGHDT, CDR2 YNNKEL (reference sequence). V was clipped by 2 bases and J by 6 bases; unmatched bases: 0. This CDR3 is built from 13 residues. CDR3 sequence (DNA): TGTGCCAGCAGCCAACTAGCGGGAGGCGAGCAGTACTTC. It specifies CASSQLAGGEQYF.

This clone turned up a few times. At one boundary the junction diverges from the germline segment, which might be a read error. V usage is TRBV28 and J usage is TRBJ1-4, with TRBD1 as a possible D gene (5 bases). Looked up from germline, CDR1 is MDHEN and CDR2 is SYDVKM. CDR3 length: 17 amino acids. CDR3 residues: CTSSLSGREVGLEKLFF. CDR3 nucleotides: TGTACCAGCAGTTTATCGGGCAGGGAGGTTGGTTTGGAAAAACTGTTTTTT.

CDR3 sequence: CASPQTGGVGNTIYF. The CDR3 coding sequence is TGTGCCAGCCCACAGACAGGGGGCGTCGGAAACACCATATATTTT. This chain connects TRBV18 to TRBJ1-3, with 10 positions matching TRBD1. The J segment lost 4 bases and the V segment lost 8 bases, leaving 8 bases of the junction unmatched. This CDR3 is built from 15 residues. The germline gives CDR1 KGHSH, CDR2 LQKENI.

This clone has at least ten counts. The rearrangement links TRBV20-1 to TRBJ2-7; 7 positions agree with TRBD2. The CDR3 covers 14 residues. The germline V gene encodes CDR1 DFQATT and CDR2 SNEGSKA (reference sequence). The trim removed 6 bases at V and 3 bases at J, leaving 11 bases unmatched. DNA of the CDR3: TGCAGTGCCGGAGCGGGGACGGTAAACTACGAGCAGTACTTC. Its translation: CSAGAGTVNYEQYF.